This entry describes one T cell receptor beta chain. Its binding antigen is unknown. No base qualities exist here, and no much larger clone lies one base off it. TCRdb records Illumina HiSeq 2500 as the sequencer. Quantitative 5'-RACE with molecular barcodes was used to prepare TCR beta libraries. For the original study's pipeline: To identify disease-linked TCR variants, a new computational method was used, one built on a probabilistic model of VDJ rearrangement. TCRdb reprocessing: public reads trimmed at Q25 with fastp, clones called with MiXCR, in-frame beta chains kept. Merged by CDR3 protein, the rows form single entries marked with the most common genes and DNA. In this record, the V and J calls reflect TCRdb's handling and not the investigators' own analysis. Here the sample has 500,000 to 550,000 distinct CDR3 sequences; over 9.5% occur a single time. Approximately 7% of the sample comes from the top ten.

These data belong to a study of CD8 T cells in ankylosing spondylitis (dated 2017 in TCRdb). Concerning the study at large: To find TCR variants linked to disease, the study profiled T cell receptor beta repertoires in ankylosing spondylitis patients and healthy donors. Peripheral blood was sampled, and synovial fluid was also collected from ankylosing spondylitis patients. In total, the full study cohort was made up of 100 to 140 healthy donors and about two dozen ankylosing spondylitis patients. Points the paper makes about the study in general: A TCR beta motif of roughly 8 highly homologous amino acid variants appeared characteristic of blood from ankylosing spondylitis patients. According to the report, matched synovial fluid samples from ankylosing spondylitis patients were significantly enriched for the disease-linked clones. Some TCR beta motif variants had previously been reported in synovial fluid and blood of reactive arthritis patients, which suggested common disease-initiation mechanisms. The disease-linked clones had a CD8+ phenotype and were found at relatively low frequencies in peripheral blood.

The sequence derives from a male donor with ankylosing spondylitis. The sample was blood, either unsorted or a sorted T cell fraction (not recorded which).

The DNA sequence is given as TGTGCCAGCAGTCAGAGGGCTCGAAACACCATATATTTT. This sequence encodes CASSQRARNTIYF. The sequence is built from TRBV2 and TRBJ1-3, with the D segment identity uncertain. CDR3 length: 13 amino acids, cysteine to phenylalanine. Just the 39-base CDR3 DNA is kept, in frame starting at base 1. The germline V gene specifies SNHLY as CDR1 and FYNNEI as CDR2. V loses 5 bases of germline sequence and J loses 5 bases, and the interval between the two ends is 10 bases.